This is a list of T cell receptor beta chains from one sample in a study of Ad26.COV2.S vaccination and SARS-CoV-2 variants. TCRdb keeps only in-frame clones here, not all; method: immunoSEQ multiplex PCR. This table holds around 400,000 clones, roughly four fifths found once. The sample in question was peripheral blood, obtained in a trial of Ad26.COV2.S vaccine versus placebo. These receptors all stem from a person aged 18-65 years who received the Ad26.COV2.S COVID-19 vaccine or a placebo. The CDR3 runs from the conserved cysteine through the conserved F or W. Each record gives: CDR3 protein, CDR3 DNA, V gene, D gene, J gene, clone size. D genes are given only for firm matches. Clone size appears in some rows only: once, few, many, or a class for an expanded clone.

CDR3aa: CASSQLNPSSYEQYF
CDR3nt: TGCGCCAGCAGCCAATTAAACCCCTCCTCCTACGAGCAGTACTTC
v_gene: TRBV4-1
d_gene: NA
j_gene: TRBJ2-7
abundance: NA

CDR3aa: CAWAGGVKGYTF
CDR3nt: TGTGCCTGGGCTGGGGGCGTGAAGGGCTACACCTTC
v_gene: TRBV30
d_gene: NA
j_gene: TRBJ1-2
abundance: NA

CDR3aa: CASSHTNGDEQFF
CDR3nt: TGCGCCAGCAGCCATACAAATGGGGATGAGCAGTTCTTC
v_gene: TRBV4-1
d_gene: NA
j_gene: TRBJ2-1
abundance: NA

CDR3aa: CASSSVRDRGGGELFF
CDR3nt: TGTGCCAGCAGCTCCGTCCGGGACCGAGGGGGCGGGGAGCTGTTTTTT
v_gene: TRBV7-2
d_gene: NA
j_gene: TRBJ2-2
abundance: NA

CDR3aa: CASSAASGNSYEQYF
CDR3nt: TGTGCCAGTAGTGCAGCTAGCGGGAACTCCTACGAGCAGTACTTC
v_gene: TRBV19
d_gene: TRBD2
j_gene: TRBJ2-7
abundance: NA

CDR3aa: CASNPGRGTEAFF
CDR3nt: TGTGCCAGTAACCCAGGGAGGGGTACTGAAGCTTTCTTT
v_gene: TRBV19
d_gene: NA
j_gene: TRBJ1-1
abundance: NA

CDR3aa: CASSLEGFQTYNEQFF
CDR3nt: TGTGCCAGCAGCTTAGAAGGCTTTCAAACCTACAATGAGCAGTTCTTC
v_gene: TRBV7-3
d_gene: NA
j_gene: TRBJ2-1
abundance: NA

CDR3aa: CASGTGTGMDEQYF
CDR3nt: TGTGCTAGTGGTACCGGGACAGGGATGGACGAGCAGTACTTC
v_gene: TRBV12-5
d_gene: TRBD1
j_gene: TRBJ2-7
abundance: NA

CDR3aa: CASRWGSYNEQFF
CDR3nt: TGTGCCAGCAGGTGGGGATCCTACAATGAGCAGTTCTTC
v_gene: TRBV6-5
d_gene: NA
j_gene: TRBJ2-1
abundance: NA

CDR3aa: CASSLVWGRDSAYEQYF
CDR3nt: TGTGCCAGCAGCTTAGTTTGGGGACGGGACAGCGCCTACGAGCAGTACTTC
v_gene: TRBV7-9
d_gene: TRBD1
j_gene: TRBJ2-7
abundance: NA

CDR3aa: CASSPLRGDQPQHF
CDR3nt: TGTGCCAGCAGCCCCTTGCGGGGGGATCAGCCCCAGCATTTT
v_gene: TRBV27
d_gene: NA
j_gene: TRBJ1-5
abundance: once

CDR3aa: CASSEGTSGRLEQYF
CDR3nt: TGTGCCAGCAGTGAAGGGACTAGCGGGAGGCTTGAGCAGTACTTC
v_gene: TRBV2
d_gene: TRBD2
j_gene: TRBJ2-7
abundance: NA

CDR3aa: CASSLGRDTQYF
CDR3nt: TGCGCCAGCAGCTTGGGGAGAGATACGCAGTATTTT
v_gene: TRBV5-1
d_gene: NA
j_gene: TRBJ2-3
abundance: NA

CDR3aa: CASSYTSGSEQFF
CDR3nt: TGTGCCAGCAGTTACACCTCCGGGAGTGAGCAGTTCTTC
v_gene: TRBV6-6
d_gene: NA
j_gene: TRBJ2-1
abundance: NA

CDR3aa: CASSWYALGPDSTDTQYF
CDR3nt: TGTGCCAGCAGCTGGTACGCACTGGGTCCCGATTCCACAGATACGCAGTATTTT
v_gene: TRBV7-3
d_gene: NA
j_gene: TRBJ2-3
abundance: NA

CDR3aa: CASSQDEAGGYTF
CDR3nt: TGCGCCAGCAGCCAAGATGAGGCAGGGGGCTACACCTTC
v_gene: TRBV4-3
d_gene: NA
j_gene: TRBJ1-2
abundance: NA

CDR3aa: CATSGREGKLFF
CDR3nt: TGTGCCACCAGCGGGCGGGAGGGAAAACTGTTTTTT
v_gene: TRBV15
d_gene: NA
j_gene: TRBJ1-4
abundance: NA

CDR3aa: CAIRGTSGGSQETQYF
CDR3nt: TGTGCCATCAGGGGGACTAGCGGGGGGTCCCAAGAGACCCAGTACTTC
v_gene: TRBV10-3
d_gene: TRBD2
j_gene: TRBJ2-5
abundance: NA

CDR3aa: CASSLSIGRNTIYF
CDR3nt: TGTGCCAGCAGTTTGTCGATTGGGAGGAACACCATATATTTT
v_gene: TRBV6-5
d_gene: NA
j_gene: TRBJ1-3
abundance: NA

CDR3aa: CASSPRRGSYNEQFF
CDR3nt: TGTGCCAGCAGCCCGAGGCGGGGCTCCTACAATGAGCAGTTCTTC
v_gene: TRBV11-2
d_gene: NA
j_gene: TRBJ2-1
abundance: NA

CDR3aa: CASSHLGLANYGYTF
CDR3nt: TGCGCCAGCAGCCACCTAGGTCTTGCAAACTATGGCTACACCTTC
v_gene: TRBV4-1
d_gene: NA
j_gene: TRBJ1-2
abundance: NA

CDR3aa: CATSRAGLAGNYEQFF
CDR3nt: TGTGCCACCAGCAGAGCTGGGCTAGCGGGAAATTATGAGCAGTTCTTC
v_gene: TRBV15
d_gene: TRBD2
j_gene: TRBJ2-1
abundance: NA

CDR3aa: CASSLVGETQYF
CDR3nt: TGCGCCAGCAGCTTGGTAGGAGAGACCCAGTACTTC
v_gene: TRBV5-1
d_gene: NA
j_gene: TRBJ2-5
abundance: NA

CDR3aa: CASSFHGQGNSPLHF
CDR3nt: TGTGCCAGCAGTTTCCACGGACAGGGCAATTCACCCCTCCACTTT
v_gene: TRBV27
d_gene: TRBD1
j_gene: TRBJ1-6
abundance: NA

CDR3aa: CASSVEGTGNYGYTF
CDR3nt: TGTGCCAGCAGTGTGGAAGGGACGGGGAACTATGGCTACACCTTC
v_gene: TRBV6-4
d_gene: NA
j_gene: TRBJ1-2
abundance: NA

CDR3aa: CASSLTLSGANVLTF
CDR3nt: TGTGCCAGCAGCTTAACCCTCTCTGGGGCCAACGTCCTGACTTTC
v_gene: TRBV7-9
d_gene: NA
j_gene: TRBJ2-6
abundance: NA

CDR3aa: CASSQESPLRAGELFF
CDR3nt: TGCGCCAGCAGCCAAGAGTCCCCCCTAAGGGCCGGGGAGCTGTTTTTT
v_gene: TRBV4-1
d_gene: NA
j_gene: TRBJ2-2
abundance: NA

CDR3aa: CASSSGTDYGYTF
CDR3nt: TGTGCCAGCAGCTCCGGGACAGACTATGGCTACACCTTC
v_gene: TRBV7-2
d_gene: TRBD1
j_gene: TRBJ1-2
abundance: NA